This TCR beta chain was sequenced for a study of OX40 agonist ivuxolimab in advanced cancers. Overall study: Ivuxolimab, an antibody that agonizes OX40 (CD134), was administered to the patients.

Here immunoSEQ multiplex PCR was the method, and the copy in TCRdb shows in-frame clones only, minus some. The repertoire holds around 76,000 clones, with 80% to 90% as singletons. This clone was observed a few times. The clonotype comes from an adult with an advanced solid tumor such as melanoma, head and neck, liver or kidney cancer. This material consisted of CD4+ or CD8+ T cells sorted from blood, taken in a trial of the OX40 agonist ivuxolimab.

CDR3 amino acids: CASSVGPVTYNEQFF. The CDR3 nucleotides are TGTGCCAGCAGCGTAGGGCCAGTAACTTACAATGAGCAGTTCTTC. The chain recombines TRBV9 with TRBJ2-1; D is uncertain. Trimming removed 0 bases at V and 4 bases at J, with 11 bases between. Germline CDR1 SGDLS, CDR2 YYNGEE. This CDR3 contains 15 residues.